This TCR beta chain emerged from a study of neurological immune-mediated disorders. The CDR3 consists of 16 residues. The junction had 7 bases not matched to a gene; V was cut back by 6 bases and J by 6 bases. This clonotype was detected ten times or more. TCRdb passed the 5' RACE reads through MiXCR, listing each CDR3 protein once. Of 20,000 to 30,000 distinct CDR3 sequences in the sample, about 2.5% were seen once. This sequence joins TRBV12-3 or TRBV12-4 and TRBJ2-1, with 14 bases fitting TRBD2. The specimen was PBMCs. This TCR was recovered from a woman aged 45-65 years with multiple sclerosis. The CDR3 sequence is CASSPPTSGRANEQFF. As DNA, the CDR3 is TGTGCCAGCAGCCCACCGACTAGCGGGAGGGCCAATGAGCAGTTCTTC.